The clone carrying this TCR beta chain was counted ten times or more. Its antigen is still unknown. Time point indicated: patch test 3, about 24 weeks after DPC sensitization. This sample's treatment: therapeutic diphenylcyclopropenone sensitization with weekly scalp DPC. TCRdb analysed the RACE reads with MiXCR anew, one entry per CDR3 protein. The sample holds around 110,000 distinct CDR3 sequences, around 10% seen once. The data are from a study of human T cells and chemical hapten exposure. Study-wide findings and caveats: No alteration of TCRs above 1 in 1000 frequency was seen with DPC sensitization.

CDR3 size: 14 residues. Trimming took 5 bases from V and 8 from J, leaving 13 bases between them. Here the sequenced sample was whole blood, taken in connection with sensitization to the hapten diphenylcyclopropenone (DPC). The chain joins TRBV12-3 or TRBV12-4 to TRBJ2-6, with TRBD2 as a possible D gene (5 bases). This clonotype was sampled from a woman aged 50 to 60 with alopecia areata. Some clones in this sample may be carry-over from other donors' samples. CDR3 sequence reads: CASSPTRGSNVLTF. The CDR3 nucleotides read TGTGCCAGCAGTCCAACCCGAGGGTCCAACGTCCTGACTTTC.